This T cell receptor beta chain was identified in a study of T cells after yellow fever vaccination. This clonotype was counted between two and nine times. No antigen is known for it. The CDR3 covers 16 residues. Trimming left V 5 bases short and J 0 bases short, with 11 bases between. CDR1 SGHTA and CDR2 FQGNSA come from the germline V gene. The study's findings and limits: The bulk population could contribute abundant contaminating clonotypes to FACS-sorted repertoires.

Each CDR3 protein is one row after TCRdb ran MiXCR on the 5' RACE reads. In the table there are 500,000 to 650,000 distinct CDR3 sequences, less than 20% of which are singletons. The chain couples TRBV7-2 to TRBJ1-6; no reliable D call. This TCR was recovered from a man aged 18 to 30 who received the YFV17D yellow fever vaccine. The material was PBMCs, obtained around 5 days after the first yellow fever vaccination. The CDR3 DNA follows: TGTGCCAGCAGCGACACGACGGGCTCCTATAATTCACCCCTCCACTTT. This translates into CASSDTTGSYNSPLHF.